These 20 T cell receptor beta chains were all obtained from the same sample, sequenced in a study of cytomegalovirus exposure and HLA in healthy donors. Primers: 60 Vbeta forward and 13 Jbeta reverse. The protocol was immunoSEQ multiplex PCR, while the TCRdb copy is restricted to in-frame clones and leaves out a portion. The sample includes about 140,000 clones, about 80% of them seen just once. Sequencing was carried out using PBMCs. These receptors were taken from a man aged 25-45 years in good health.

Comment on this clone: The junction differs from germline at one of its ends, possibly a read error. V gene TRBV7-9 combines with J gene TRBJ1-2; TRBD1 agrees at 7 bases. The CDR3 is 13 residues long. CDR1 is SEHNR, CDR2 FQNEAQ, per germline (reference sequence). CDR3 protein: CSSSIGTDYGYTF. The CDR3 nucleotides are TGTTCCAGCAGCATCGGGACAGACTATGGCTACACCTTC.

This chain uses TRBV30 with TRBJ2-7, with D perhaps matching TRBD2 (7 bases). The CDR3 totals 13 residues. Germline V gene sequence: CDR1 GTSNPN, CDR2 SVGIG (reference sequence). V was trimmed by 5 bases and J by 3 bases, leaving 14 bases between them. CDR3 nucleotide sequence: TGTGCCTGGGGAGGGGGGGCCCTCTACGAGCAGTACTTC. This translates into CAWGGGALYEQYF.

The CDR3 here is CASSVAGFSTDTQYF. CDR3 sequence (DNA): TGTGCCAGCAGCGTAGCGGGATTTAGCACAGATACGCAGTATTTT. This rearrangement joins TRBV9 to TRBJ2-3; maybe TRBD2 (5 bases). CDR1 is SGDLS and CDR2 is YYNGEE in the germline V gene. The length of the CDR3 is 15 residues. Trimming cost V 0 bases and J 0 bases, with 8 bases left between them. The full variable domain, with the rest looked up from reference TRBV9 and TRBJ2-3, is DSGVTQTPKHLITATGQRVTLRCSPRSGDLSVYWYQQSLDQGLQFLIQYYNGEERAKGNILERFSAQQFPDLHSELNLSSLELGDSALYFCASSVAGFSTDTQYFGPGTRLTVL.

The genes are TRBV10-2 and TRBJ2-5, with TRBD2 matching 8 bases. This CDR3 comprises 15 residues. With 2 bases clipped from V and 7 bases from J, the junction kept 9 bases outside the gene matches. The V gene's germline CDR1 is WSHSY and CDR2 SAAADI. CDR3 residues: CASSEPRRGEGTQYF. CDR3 DNA sequence: TGCGCCAGCAGTGAGCCCCGGCGGGGGGAGGGGACCCAGTACTTC.

The chain uses TRBV6-6 and TRBJ2-7, with 8 bases matching TRBD2. This CDR3 region has 13 residues. The V gene's germline CDR1 is MNHNY and CDR2 SVGAGI (reference sequence). V dropped 11 bases and J dropped 5; count of bases not matched to a gene: 11. CDR3 in amino acids: CAPNRGGWNEQYF. The DNA of the CDR3 is TGTGCCCCCAACCGGGGGGGGTGGAACGAGCAGTACTTC.

The J gene is TRBJ1-2, the V gene TRBV10-3, with 11 bases lining up with TRBD1. With 6 bases clipped from V and 2 bases from J, the junction kept 5 bases outside the gene matches. Germline V CDR1 and CDR2: ENHRY, SYGVKD. This CDR3 has 15 amino acids. The CDR3 here is CAISGQGATNYGYTF. DNA for the CDR3: TGTGCCATCAGCGGACAGGGGGCGACGAACTATGGCTACACCTTC.

This clone was seen a few times. The chain combines TRBV6-1 with TRBJ2-7; 11 bases agree with TRBD1. V was pared by 11 bases and J by 5 bases, with 8 bases of the junction left unmatched. The CDR3 is 13 residues long. CDR1 MNHNS and CDR2 SASEGT come from the germline V gene. CDR3 DNA sequence: TGTGCCGGAGCTCGGGACAGGGGGGACGAGCAGTACTTC. Protein: CAGARDRGDEQYF.

V is TRBV28 and J is TRBJ1-2; D is perhaps TRBD1 (5 bases). Looked up from germline, CDR1 is MDHEN and CDR2 is SYDVKM. V was pared by 3 bases and J by 3 bases, with 14 bases between. This CDR3 contains 15 residues. CDR3 amino acids: CASSFISDRHYGYTF. CDR3 DNA sequence: TGTGCCAGCAGTTTTATTTCCGACAGACACTATGGCTACACCTTC.

The chain uses TRBV7-6 and TRBJ2-3, with 11 bases matching TRBD2. The V and J ends lost 6 bases and 5 bases, in that order; junction bases with no gene match: 7. CDR1 and CDR2 from the germline V gene are SGHVS and FNYEAQ. CDR3 length: 15 amino acids. In nucleotides, the CDR3 is TGTGCCAGCAGTCATAGCGGGAGGGCCGGAGATACGCAGTATTTT. Encoded protein: CASSHSGRAGDTQYF.

The chain employs TRBV27 and TRBJ2-7, with D maybe TRBD1 (5 bases). CDR1 is MNHEY, CDR2 SMNVEV, per germline (reference sequence). The V gene lost 2 bases and the J gene lost 2 bases, with 7 bases spanning the gap. CDR3 length equals 13 residues. This chain's CDR3 is CASSLTGPYEQYF. The CDR3 bases are TGTGCCAGCAGTTTAACAGGCCCCTACGAGCAGTACTTC.

The chain joins TRBV7-9 to TRBJ2-3, with D possibly being TRBD2 (6 bases). Trimming removed 6 bases from V and 4 bases from J, with 14 bases in between. The CDR3 runs to 14 residues. In germline, CDR1 is SEHNR, CDR2 FQNEAQ (reference sequence). This chain's CDR3 is CASSSEGGADTQYF. CDR3 bases: TGTGCCAGCAGTTCTGAAGGCGGGGCAGATACGCAGTATTTT.

The CDR3 spells CASRLTAGGYNEQFF. The CDR3 nucleotides are TGTGCCAGTAGATTAACAGCGGGAGGGTACAATGAGCAGTTCTTC. The genes are TRBV19 and TRBJ2-1, with 10 bases aligning to TRBD2. Germline V gene lookup returns CDR1 LNHDA and CDR2 SQIVND (reference sequence). V shed 6 bases and J 4 bases; nucleotides not matched to a gene: 6. The CDR3 loop spans 15 amino acids.

Here the CDR3 DNA reads TGTGCTAGTGGTTTGGAAGCGGGGGGGGTCCCCGAGCAGTACTTC. The encoded protein is CASGLEAGGVPEQYF. The gene calls are TRBV12-5 and TRBJ2-7; 10 bases are a match to TRBD2. V trimming: 1 base; J trimming: 6 bases; junction bases outside the gene matches: 6. The CDR3 length is 15 residues. The V gene's germline CDR1 is LGHNT and CDR2 FRNRAP.

The rearrangement joins TRBV7-2 to TRBJ2-5; TRBD2 aligns across 7 bases. After removal of 5 bases from V and 4 bases from J, the junction contained 13 bases not matched to a gene. CDR1 is SGHTA, CDR2 FQGNSA, per germline. The CDR3 contains 16 residues. As DNA, the CDR3 is TGTGCCAGCAGCCTCCTTTGGACTAGTAAGGGAGAGACCCAGTACTTC. Translation: CASSLLWTSKGETQYF.

The genes are TRBV5-8 and TRBJ2-1; TRBD2 agrees at 8 bases. The germline CDR1 and CDR2 sequences are SGHTS and YDEGEE. J lost 4 bases, V lost 4 bases, and 10 bases had no gene match. This CDR3 has 16 residues. Written as DNA, the CDR3 is TGTGCCAGCAGCCCCGGGCGGGGACTAGTGTACAATGAGCAGTTCTTC. It is translated as CASSPGRGLVYNEQFF.

The chain employs TRBV2 and TRBJ1-1, with 9 bases lining up with TRBD1. V lost 7 bases and J lost 5; bases outside the gene matches: 8. The CDR3 has 14 residues. Germline CDR1 and CDR2: SNHLY and FYNNEI. DNA for the CDR3: TGTGCCAGCACCGGGACAGGGAGGAGGACTGAAGCTTTCTTT. Amino acid sequence: CASTGTGRRTEAFF.

In its sample, this clone was seen a few times. The rearrangement uses TRBV28 and TRBJ2-7; 12 positions agree with TRBD2. This CDR3 comprises 14 residues. The junction had 4 bases not matched to a gene; V was cut back by 6 bases and J by 4 bases. Germline values: CDR1 MDHEN, CDR2 SYDVKM. CDR3 nucleotide sequence: TGTGCCAGCAGCACTAGCGGGAGGACATACGAGCAGTACTTC. Amino acid sequence: CASSTSGRTYEQYF.

The genes are TRBV7-9 and TRBJ1-3; D not resolved. The V end lost 5 bases, the J end lost 4 bases, and 9 bases lay between the germline ends. Germline CDR1 and CDR2: SEHNR and FQNEAQ (reference sequence). CDR3 length: 13 amino acids. CDR3 coding DNA: TGTGCCAGCAGCCCACCTGAGGGAAACACCATATATTTT. This codes for CASSPPEGNTIYF.

The chain is built from TRBV6-1 and TRBJ1-1; D perhaps matches TRBD1 (6 bases). Germline values: CDR1 MNHNS, CDR2 SASEGT. V dropped 6 bases and J dropped 2 bases, with 10 bases sitting between them. This CDR3 spans 13 amino acids. The CDR3 bases are TGTGCCAGCAGGAGGACAGCCAACACTGAAGCTTTCTTT. Translation gives CASRRTANTEAFF.

This chain links TRBV6-4 with TRBJ2-3, with TRBD2 matching 8 bases. With V trimmed by 2 bases and J by 3 bases, 7 bases remained unmatched. In germline, CDR1 is MRHNA, CDR2 SNTAGT. The CDR3 consists of 16 residues. The CDR3 region has the DNA TGTGCCAGCAGTGACCGGGGGGGATCCCCGACAGATACGCAGTATTTT. This sequence encodes CASSDRGGSPTDTQYF.